This T cell receptor beta chain was captured by sequencing in a study of T cell repertoires in cytomegalovirus infection (dated by TCRdb to about 2019). General notes on the study: Donor HLA type was relevant to the analysis, because carriage of CMV infection together with the matching HLA type was indicated by public TCR beta signatures. Broad study findings and their caveats: In both this cohort and an independent approximately 400-donor cohort, the cumulative frequency of public TCR beta family members distinguished carriers of CMV infection plus the relevant HLA type. In the ex vivo response, HLA-C-restricted CMV-specific TCR beta clonotypes were dominant, and in two of eight donors the single most frequent clonotype came from this HLA-C-restricted group.

The instrument given in TCRdb is Illumina HiSeq 1500. TCRdb itself trimmed the public reads at Q25 with fastp, ran MiXCR and retained productive beta chains. Rows merge per CDR3 protein into single entries with the most common DNA and genes. This sample holds fewer than 300,000 distinct CDR3 sequences; about a quarter were observed only once. Jointly, the top ten make up approximately 15% of the sample. This clonotype is a singleton in its sample. Its antigen is unknown. The input lacks base qualities; no much larger clone sits a single base away. Support from one read is weak. The CDR3 runs 13 residues from the cysteine to the phenylalanine. Here the CDR3 DNA is all that survives: 39 bases in frame from base 1. The junction shows trimming of 0 bases on V and 8 bases on J, plus 10 bases between the germline ends. CDR1 LGHDT and CDR2 YNNKEL are derived from the germline V gene (reference sequence).

The chain employs TRBV3-1 and TRBJ1-1; TRBD1 is a possible D gene, resting on 5 matching bases. The sequence came from a human donor in good health (CMV status not recorded). Some clones in this sample may be carry-over from other donors' samples. Sample: PBMCs. The CDR3 loop reads CASSQDRGSEAFF. The base sequence is TGTGCCAGCAGCCAAGATCGGGGGTCAGAAGCTTTCTTT.